This passage covers 30 T cell receptor beta chains from one sample sequenced in a study of cytomegalovirus exposure and HLA in healthy donors. The primer mix had 60 Vbeta and 13 Jbeta primers. Repertoires were generated with immunoSEQ multiplex PCR, while TCRdb's copy carries only in-frame clones and drops some. The sample holds roughly 120,000 clones, approximately 80% seen once. The sequencing input was PBMCs. These receptor sequences come from a human donor in good health.

V is TRBV5-6 and J is TRBJ1-5; TRBD1 aligns across 7 bases. CDR1 SGHDT and CDR2 YYEEEE come from the germline V gene. The CDR3 is made up of 17 amino acids. V lost 3 bases and J lost 2; bases outside the gene matches: 11. CDR3 sequence (DNA): TGTGCCAGCAGCTCTAAATCCAGGGGGTGGGGCAATCAGCCCCAGCATTTT. Amino acid sequence: CASSSKSRGWGNQPQHF.

This chain links TRBV6-1 with TRBJ2-1, with 7 bases lining up with TRBD1. Trimming removed 4 bases from V and 5 bases from J; junction bases left unmatched: 11. Germline CDR1 is MNHNS and CDR2 is SASEGT. The length of the CDR3 is 16 residues. The CDR3 bases are TGTGCCAGCAGTGCCCAATCGAGGGACAGAAACAATGAGCAGTTCTTC. This translates into CASSAQSRDRNNEQFF.

This clone was recorded a few times. The V and J genes are TRBV4-1 and TRBJ1-5; 8 nucleotides match TRBD1. Germline loops: CDR1 MGHRA, CDR2 YSYEKL. This CDR3 comprises 14 residues. V lost 4 bases to trimming and J lost 4 bases; unmatched junction nucleotides: 3. CDR3 nucleotides: TGCGCCAGCAGCCCTGGGACAGGAAATCAGCCCCAGCATTTT. Protein: CASSPGTGNQPQHF.

This clone has only one observation. The V call is TRBV7-9, the J call TRBJ2-1, with D perhaps matching TRBD1 (6 bases). The CDR3 consists of 15 residues. Trimming shortened V by 4 bases and J by 1 base, and 11 bases separated the two germline ends. CDR1 and CDR2 (germline): SEHNR, FQNEAQ (reference sequence). This chain's CDR3 is CASSSQGQSYNEQFF. The CDR3 nucleotides read TGTGCCAGCAGCTCGCAGGGGCAGTCCTACAATGAGCAGTTCTTC.

This chain joins TRBV7-2 and TRBJ2-7, with D possibly matching TRBD2 (6 bases). Germline lookup yields CDR1 SGHTA and CDR2 FQGNSA. The CDR3 sequence is 13 residues long. V lost 4 bases and J 2 bases, leaving 9 bases between the germline ends. CDR3 sequence: CASSSGLAYEQYF. The CDR3 nucleotides read TGTGCCAGCAGCTCGGGACTGGCCTACGAGCAGTACTTC.

The chain employs TRBV2 and TRBJ2-5; D is unresolved. From germline, CDR1 is SNHLY and CDR2 FYNNEI. V was shortened by 6 bases and J by 5 bases, with 13 bases between the two germline ends. The CDR3 is made up of 13 amino acids. This CDR3 is CASRTPEAETQYF. The DNA for the CDR3 is TGTGCCAGCAGGACCCCCGAGGCGGAGACCCAGTACTTC.

The J gene is TRBJ1-3, the V gene TRBV6-1; TRBD1 is a possible D gene (5 bases). Trimming shortened V by 3 bases and J by 1 base, and 13 bases separated the two germline ends. This CDR3 contains 16 residues. In germline, CDR1 is MNHNS, CDR2 SASEGT. In DNA form, the CDR3 reads TGTGCCAGCAGTGATTGGGCAGGGCTTTCTGGAAACACCATATATTTT. Translated: CASSDWAGLSGNTIYF.

The genes are TRBV4-2 and TRBJ1-2; TRBD1 might be the D (5 bases). V was shortened by 1 base and J by 6 bases, with 15 bases between the two germline ends. CDR1 and CDR2 (germline): LGHNA, YNFKEQ. The CDR3 runs 15 residues. CDR3 in amino acids: CASSQGSQGINGYTF. The CDR3, as DNA: TGTGCCAGCAGCCAAGGGTCCCAGGGAATCAATGGCTACACCTTC.

Concerning this clone: Additional DNA sequences in this sample encode the identical CDR3. The chain combines TRBV7-9 with TRBJ1-1, with D hard to call. Germline assignment: CDR1 SEHNR and CDR2 FQNEAQ (reference sequence). The CDR3 loop spans 11 amino acids. V lost 4 bases and J lost 3, with 3 bases in between. CDR3 amino acids: CASSSYTEAFF. CDR3 DNA: TGTGCCAGCAGCTCGTACACTGAAGCTTTCTTT.

This chain uses TRBV2 with TRBJ2-5; D possibly corresponds to TRBD2 (5 bases). This CDR3 region has 14 residues. The V gene lost 3 bases and the J gene lost 2 bases, with 10 bases spanning the gap. From germline, CDR1 is SNHLY and CDR2 FYNNEI. As DNA, the CDR3 is TGTGCCAGCAGTGAGGCTCCGGGGCAAGAGACCCAGTACTTC. It yields the protein CASSEAPGQETQYF.

The rearrangement links TRBV2 to TRBJ2-7; the match to TRBD2 covers 14 bases. J lost 4 bases, V lost 6 bases, and 8 bases had no gene match. The CDR3 has 16 residues. Germline CDR1 and CDR2: SNHLY and FYNNEI. The CDR3 region is CASRRTSGGTWYEQYF. DNA for the CDR3: TGTGCCAGCAGGCGGACTAGCGGGGGGACATGGTACGAGCAGTACTTC.

This sequence joins TRBV4-1 and TRBJ2-2; 7 positions agree with TRBD2. The CDR3 is made up of 18 amino acids. Germline V CDR1 and CDR2: MGHRA, YSYEKL. V was pared by 0 bases and J by 0 bases, with 7 bases of the junction left unmatched. CDR3 protein: CASSQDKASGANTGELFF. The CDR3 DNA sequence: TGCGCCAGCAGCCAAGATAAAGCTAGCGGCGCGAACACCGGGGAGCTGTTTTTT.

The genes are TRBV28 and TRBJ2-3; possible D gene TRBD1, 7 bases. The CDR3 totals 15 residues. V lost 4 bases, J lost 5 bases, and 16 bases lay in between. The germline CDR1 and CDR2 sequences are MDHEN and SYDVKM. CDR3 coding DNA: TGTGCCAGCAGTTGGAGGGGGCCCCGGGGAGATACGCAGTATTTT. As protein: CASSWRGPRGDTQYF. The entire variable domain, with the rest obtained from reference TRBV28 and TRBJ2-3, is as follows: DVKVTQSSRYLVKRTGEKVFLECVQDMDHENMFWYRQDPGLGLRLIYFSYDVKMKEKGDIPEGYSVSREKKERFSLILESASTNQTSMYLCASSWRGPRGDTQYFGPGTRLTVL.

The chain links TRBV27 to TRBJ2-3; TRBD2 agrees at 7 bases. The CDR3 runs 19 residues. Germline assignment: CDR1 MNHEY and CDR2 SMNVEV (reference sequence). V dropped 5 bases and J dropped 3; count of bases not matched to a gene: 20. DNA of the CDR3: TGTGCCAGCAGTCCCACCCGCGACCGCAGGGAGGGAGCTACAGATACGCAGTATTTT. The encoded protein is CASSPTRDRREGATDTQYF.

The genes are TRBV15 and TRBJ2-1, with a possible D match to TRBD2 (5 bases). The V gene's germline CDR1 is LNHNV and CDR2 YYDKDF (reference sequence). With 4 bases removed from V and 7 bases from J, the gap between germline ends came to 14 bases. The CDR3 spans 14 residues. CDR3 DNA: TGTGCCACCAGCATCGGAGGCACGGGAAATGAGCAGTTCTTC. Translating it yields CATSIGGTGNEQFF. Variable domain in full (rest from reference TRBV15 and TRBJ2-1): DAMVIQNPRYQVTQFGKPVTLSCSQTLNHNVMYWYQQKSSQAPKLLFHYYDKDFNNEADTPDNFQSRRPNTSFCFLDIRSPGLGDTAMYLCATSIGGTGNEQFFGPGTRLTVL.

The gene calls are TRBV11-2 and TRBJ2-7; 11 bases are shared with TRBD2. V trimming: 4 bases; J trimming: 1 base; junction bases outside the gene matches: 3. The CDR3 runs 15 residues. Per germline, CDR1 SGHAT and CDR2 FQNNGV. The CDR3 DNA sequence: TGTGCCAGCAGCTCCTGGACTAGCGGGTCCTACGAGCAGTACTTC. Its protein product is CASSSWTSGSYEQYF.

The chain joins TRBV5-1 to TRBJ2-1; maybe TRBD1 (6 bases). V was trimmed by 4 bases and J by 2 bases, leaving 16 bases between them. Germline V gives CDR1 SGHRS, CDR2 YFSETQ. The CDR3 is made up of 16 amino acids. The CDR3 DNA reads as TGCGCCAGCAGCCAAGACAGATACAGGGCCTACAATGAGCAGTTCTTC. Protein sequence: CASSQDRYRAYNEQFF.

The CDR3 DNA follows: TGTGCCAGTAGTAACCCCGGAGTCACAGATACGCAGTATTTT. Protein sequence: CASSNPGVTDTQYF. The chain employs TRBV19 and TRBJ2-3; D ambiguous. Trimming pared 4 bases from V and 2 bases from J, leaving 10 bases between. In germline, CDR1 is LNHDA, CDR2 SQIVND (reference sequence). This CDR3 contains 14 residues.

The rearrangement uses TRBV27 and TRBJ1-4; the D is unclear. Trimming stripped 6 bases from V and 7 bases from J, with 15 bases between. This CDR3 is 14 amino acids long. Germline V gene sequence: CDR1 MNHEY, CDR2 SMNVEV (reference sequence). The CDR3 is CASRPLNVAEKLFF. In nucleotides, the CDR3 is TGTGCCAGCAGGCCTCTCAATGTAGCTGAAAAACTGTTTTTT. Full variable domain (remainder filled in from reference TRBV27 and TRBJ1-4): EAQVTQNPRYLITVTGKKLTVTCSQNMNHEYMSWYRQDPGLGLRQIYYSMNVEVTDKGDVPEGYKVSRKEKRNFPLILESPSPNQTSLYFCASRPLNVAEKLFFGSGTQLSVL.

This chain links TRBV13 with TRBJ1-2; D remains unclear. V was shortened by 6 bases and J by 4 bases, with 12 bases between the two germline ends. CDR1 is PRHDT, CDR2 FYEKMQ, per germline (reference sequence). CDR3 length: 13 residues. DNA of the CDR3: TGTGCCAGCAGTTTGTCACAGTTCTATGGCTACACCTTC. Protein product: CASSLSQFYGYTF.

This chain connects TRBV6-5 to TRBJ1-1; the D gene is possibly TRBD1 (5 bases). CDR3 length: 15 amino acids. The V gene's germline CDR1 is MNHEY and CDR2 SVGAGI. The V gene lost 4 bases and the J gene lost 5 bases, with 17 bases spanning the gap. This chain's CDR3 is CASSLTPGTRTEAFF. Written as DNA, the CDR3 is TGTGCCAGCAGTTTAACCCCCGGGACTCGAACTGAAGCTTTCTTT.

This chain joins TRBV6-1 and TRBJ2-6; possibly TRBD1 for D (6 bases). CDR1 is MNHNS, CDR2 SASEGT, per germline. CDR3 length: 14 residues. Trimming pared 9 bases from V and 4 bases from J, leaving 13 bases between. The CDR3 is CASIQGAGANVLTF. The CDR3 DNA reads TGTGCCAGTATACAGGGTGCGGGGGCCAACGTCCTGACTTTC.

The chain is built from TRBV4-1 and TRBJ2-3, with D tentatively TRBD2 (6 bases). The CDR3 spans 16 residues. Germline V gene sequence: CDR1 MGHRA, CDR2 YSYEKL. The V gene lost 5 bases and the J gene lost 0 bases, with 15 bases spanning the gap. The CDR3 is CASSLTPGLSTDTQYF. The CDR3 nucleotides read TGCGCCAGCAGCTTAACTCCGGGACTCAGCACAGATACGCAGTATTTT.

The chain recombines TRBV7-2 with TRBJ2-1, with a weak D call TRBD1 (5 bases). The CDR3 extends over 14 amino acids. The V and J ends lost 3 bases and 9 bases respectively, with 15 bases between them. The germline V gene has CDR1 SGHTA and CDR2 FQGNSA. For the CDR3, the DNA is TGTGCCAGCAGCTTCCCCCTAAGGGGCATTGAGCAGTTCTTC. Its translation: CASSFPLRGIEQFF.

The chain uses TRBV27 and TRBJ2-3; 9 bases map to TRBD2. The CDR3 totals 16 residues. V lost 3 bases and J lost 14; bases outside the gene matches: 18. Germline CDR1 MNHEY, CDR2 SMNVEV (reference sequence). The CDR3 loop is CASSFVSNAGTSFLYF. CDR3 nucleotides: TGTGCCAGCAGTTTTGTTAGCAACGCCGGGACTAGCTTCTTGTATTTT.

The count of this clone is one. The rearrangement links TRBV11-2 to TRBJ1-1; the D is unclear. Germline V gene data show CDR1 as SGHAT and CDR2 as FQNNGV. Trimming cost V 2 bases and J 0 bases, with 10 bases left between them. This CDR3 has 15 amino acids. CDR3: CASSLWSGMNTEAFF. The CDR3 DNA sequence: TGTGCCAGCAGCTTATGGTCGGGGATGAACACTGAAGCTTTCTTT.

The CDR3 sequence: CASSQSSTGAPNPLYEQYF. CDR3 bases: TGCGCCAGCAGTCAATCTTCGACAGGGGCACCTAATCCTCTCTACGAGCAGTACTTC. The chain uses TRBV23-1 and TRBJ2-7, with TRBD1 matching over 8 bases. TRBV23-1 is assigned to the ORF class and has an uncertain function. The V segment lost 0 bases and the J segment 3 bases; nucleotides outside the gene matches: 16. This CDR3 is built from 19 residues.

DNA of the CDR3: TGTGCCAGCAGCTCAGGACAGGGGCCCTTCTATGGCTACACCTTC. Translating gives CASSSGQGPFYGYTF. This sequence joins TRBV9 and TRBJ1-2; the match to TRBD1 covers 9 bases. V was clipped by 4 bases and J by 4 bases; unmatched bases: 8. This CDR3 region has 15 residues. The germline V gene encodes CDR1 SGDLS and CDR2 YYNGEE.

The chain combines TRBV6-1 with TRBJ1-5; D ambiguous. V shed 2 bases and J shed 4 bases, with 9 bases lying between them. Looked up from germline, CDR1 is MNHNS and CDR2 is SASEGT. The CDR3 is 14 amino acids. The CDR3 DNA is TGTGCCAGCAGTGAACCAGGCCTGAATCAGCCCCAGCATTTT. It yields the protein CASSEPGLNQPQHF.

This clone was found once. This rearrangement joins TRBV7-9 to TRBJ1-1, with D unclear. Deletions cut 3 bases from V and 1 base from J, with 9 bases between. The CDR3 extends over 14 amino acids. Per germline, CDR1 SEHNR and CDR2 FQNEAQ (reference sequence). In nucleotides, the CDR3 is TGTGCCAGCAGCTTGAGAGGGCGGAACACTGAAGCTTTCTTT. Its protein is CASSLRGRNTEAFF.